What follows are 24 T cell receptor beta chains derived from one specimen sequenced in a study of shared clonotypes between healthy human individuals. Sequenced by immunoSEQ multiplex PCR; TCRdb stores in-frame clones only, minus some. This sample carries over 150,000 clones, 65% to 70% of them seen once, and the ten largest clones take about 10%. Sequenced sample: memory CD4+ T cells sorted from blood. Subset denoted: CD45RA-negative fraction. These receptors originate from a man aged 25-45 years in good health.

CDR3 nucleotide sequence: TGTGCCAGCAGCCCCTTGGCTTTAGCGGGGGTAGAGACCCAGTACTTC. Residues: CASSPLALAGVETQYF. V gene TRBV5-6 combines with J gene TRBJ2-5; 9 bases map to TRBD2. The CDR3 sequence is 16 residues long. Germline CDR1 SGHDT, CDR2 YYEEEE. J was trimmed by 4 bases and V by 4 bases; bases with no gene match: 11.

A few counts support this clone. CDR3 amino acids: CAWSGGGGQYF. The CDR3 DNA is TGTGCCTGGAGTGGCGGAGGAGGTCAGTACTTC. The gene calls are TRBV30 and TRBJ2-7, with a possible D match to TRBD2 (5 bases). The germline V and J ends were trimmed by 1 base and 10 bases, with 11 bases remaining between them. Looked up from germline, CDR1 is GTSNPN and CDR2 is SVGIG (reference sequence). CDR3 length: 11 amino acids.

The chain joins TRBV5-1 to TRBJ2-7; the match to TRBD1 covers 7 bases. V was clipped by 5 bases and J by 2 bases; unmatched bases: 10. CDR3 size: 15 residues. Germline assignment: CDR1 SGHRS and CDR2 YFSETQ. CDR3 nucleotides: TGCGCCAGCAGAAGTGACAGGGTATTACCCTACGAGCAGTACTTC. Amino acid sequence: CASRSDRVLPYEQYF.

The CDR3 reads CASSPTGTSVYNEQFF. CDR3 DNA: TGTGCCAGCTCACCTACCGGGACTAGCGTATACAATGAGCAGTTCTTC. The V gene is TRBV18, the J gene TRBJ2-1, with 10 bases identical to TRBD2. This CDR3 contains 16 residues. Germline V gives CDR1 KGHSH, CDR2 LQKENI. Trimming at V came to 3 bases and at J to 4 bases, leaving 6 bases not matched to a gene.

V gene TRBV10-1 combines with J gene TRBJ2-1, with D perhaps TRBD1 or TRBD2 (5 bases each). Germline V lookup: CDR1 WNHNN, CDR2 SYGVQD (reference sequence). The CDR3 is 15 residues long. The ends were cut back, 1 base at V and 5 bases at J, with 12 bases in the middle. CDR3 loop: CASSEWEGTNNEQFF. In nucleotides, the CDR3 is TGCGCCAGCAGTGAGTGGGAAGGGACGAACAATGAGCAGTTCTTC.

The chain recombines TRBV18 with TRBJ1-1, with D hard to call. The CDR3 is made up of 14 amino acids. V gave up 2 bases and J gave up 3 bases, with 10 bases separating them. In germline, CDR1 is KGHSH, CDR2 LQKENI. The CDR3 is CASSPDGRDTEAFF. The CDR3 nucleotides are TGTGCCAGCTCACCAGATGGAAGGGACACTGAAGCTTTCTTT.

V usage is TRBV6-6 and J usage is TRBJ2-7; 8 bases match TRBD1. The CDR3 is 14 residues long. The germline CDR1 and CDR2 sequences are MNHNY and SVGAGI (reference sequence). The trim removed 7 bases at V and 2 bases at J, leaving 7 bases unmatched. CDR3 amino acids: CASMGGQGTYEQYF. In DNA, the CDR3 is TGTGCCAGCATGGGAGGACAGGGAACCTACGAGCAGTACTTC.

This chain uses TRBV5-1 with TRBJ2-5, with D possibly matching TRBD2 (6 bases). The length of the CDR3 is 14 residues. Germline CDR1 SGHRS, CDR2 YFSETQ. V dropped 5 bases and J dropped 4 bases, with 15 bases sitting between them. CDR3 sequence (DNA): TGCGCCAGCAGGTTGTTTTCGGAGGGAGAGACCCAGTACTTC. It codes for CASRLFSEGETQYF.

The gene calls are TRBV10-3 and TRBJ2-7; 8 bases are shared with TRBD1. CDR1 and CDR2 from the germline V gene are ENHRY and SYGVKD. V was clipped by 6 bases and J by 6 bases; unmatched bases: 7. CDR3 size: 13 residues. CDR3 in DNA: TGTGCCATCAGACCCCAGGGGGCGGGCGAGCAGTACTTC. This gives the protein CAIRPQGAGEQYF.

This clone was observed a few times. The V call is TRBV5-1, the J call TRBJ1-2; D is unresolved. This CDR3 contains 12 residues. V was pared by 1 base and J by 7 bases, with 8 bases between. From germline, CDR1 is SGHRS and CDR2 YFSETQ. The CDR3 DNA reads TGCGCCAGCAGCTTGTTAGGTTCTGGCTACACCTTC. Translating it yields CASSLLGSGYTF.

The J gene is TRBJ1-1, the V gene TRBV7-7; the D gene is possibly TRBD1 (5 bases). Trimming cost V 3 bases and J 4 bases, with 9 bases left between them. Germline CDR1 is SSHAT and CDR2 is FNYEAQ (reference sequence). The CDR3 runs to 13 residues. The DNA for the CDR3 is TGTGCCAGCAGCTTCAGGGTTGGCACTGAAGCTTTCTTT. This codes for CASSFRVGTEAFF.

This chain links TRBV9 with TRBJ2-2; no clear D. The CDR3 is 14 amino acids. Germline V lookup: CDR1 SGDLS, CDR2 YYNGEE. Trimming removed 4 bases from V and 4 bases from J, with 11 bases in between. CDR3 sequence reads: CASSQDPSTGELFF. The CDR3 DNA reads as TGTGCCAGCAGCCAGGACCCAAGCACCGGGGAGCTGTTTTTT.

A word on this clone: The same CDR3 can be traced to other DNA sequences in this sample. The genes are TRBV11-3 and TRBJ2-2; 9 bases agree with TRBD1. Germline CDR1 SGHNT, CDR2 YENEEA. V lost 1 base to trimming and J lost 3 bases; unmatched junction nucleotides: 3. CDR3 length: 16 residues. The CDR3 sequence is CASSLVGQGDTGELFF. The DNA of the CDR3 is TGTGCCAGCAGCTTAGTGGGACAGGGAGACACCGGGGAGCTGTTTTTT.

The chain combines TRBV29-1 with TRBJ2-3; TRBD2 matches 15 bases. This CDR3 spans 14 amino acids. The germline gives CDR1 SQVTM, CDR2 ANQGSEA. Unmatched junction bases numbered 1, after V lost 4 bases and J lost 5 bases. The DNA for the CDR3 is TGCAGCGTTGTGGGACTAGCGGGAGGAGATACGCAGTATTTT. Protein: CSVVGLAGGDTQYF.

This clone has just a few counts. V gene TRBV2 combines with J gene TRBJ1-2, with a weak D call TRBD1 (6 bases). In germline, CDR1 is SNHLY, CDR2 FYNNEI. CDR3 size: 16 residues. Trimming stripped 2 bases from V and 4 bases from J, with 17 bases between. The CDR3 sequence: CASSEPRGGSAYGYTF. The CDR3 DNA follows: TGTGCCAGCAGTGAACCTAGGGGGGGGTCGGCCTATGGCTACACCTTC. Using reference TRBV2 and TRBJ1-2 for the parts outside the CDR3, the full variable domain is EPEVTQTPSHQVTQMGQEVILRCVPISNHLYFYWYRQILGQKVEFLVSFYNNEISEKSEIFDDQFSVERPDGSNFTLKIRSTKLEDSAMYFCASSEPRGGSAYGYTFGSGTRLTVV.

V is TRBV6-5 and J is TRBJ2-3; weak D call: TRBD2 (6 bases). The V gene's germline CDR1 is MNHEY and CDR2 SVGAGI. The CDR3 has 15 residues. Deletions cut 6 bases from V and 2 bases from J, with 15 bases between. The CDR3 loop reads CASRQTRFSTDTQYF. For the CDR3, the DNA is TGTGCCAGCAGACAGACTAGATTTTCCACAGATACGCAGTATTTT.

This clone was detected only a few times. A read error may produce the germline difference seen at one junction end. This chain connects TRBV20-1 to TRBJ2-4; D uncertain. The CDR3 totals 9 residues. Germline loops: CDR1 DFQATT, CDR2 SNEGSKA (reference sequence). Written as DNA, the CDR3 is TGCAGTGCTTCACGGCCCCCTAACTTC. The encoded protein is CSASRPPNF.

The rearrangement links TRBV2 to TRBJ2-4; perhaps TRBD2 as D (6 bases). Germline CDR1 and CDR2: SNHLY and FYNNEI. V dropped 6 bases and J dropped 6 bases, with 15 bases sitting between them. The CDR3 runs 14 residues. This chain's CDR3 is CASSLGGGRNIQYF. CDR3 nucleotide sequence: TGTGCCAGCAGCCTGGGGGGTGGGCGAAACATTCAGTACTTC.

The J gene is TRBJ2-3, the V gene TRBV5-1, with D unclear. Trimming took 0 bases from V and 1 from J, leaving 15 bases between them. Germline CDR1 is SGHRS and CDR2 is YFSETQ. The CDR3 runs to 17 residues. In DNA, the CDR3 is TGCGCCAGCAGCTTGGCAGGCAGCGTGTCGGGCACAGATACGCAGTATTTT. This codes for CASSLAGSVSGTDTQYF.

This clone has a handful of counts. The chain carries TRBV7-2 and TRBJ2-1; the match to TRBD2 covers 13 bases. This CDR3 contains 16 residues. Losses at the gene ends were 4 bases for V and 7 bases for J; bases not matched to a gene: 7. Germline V gives CDR1 SGHTA, CDR2 FQGNSA. Here the CDR3 reads CASSSLTSGRRNEQFF. CDR3 DNA: TGTGCCAGCAGCTCGTTGACTAGCGGGAGGCGGAATGAGCAGTTCTTC.

The J gene is TRBJ2-1, the V gene TRBV5-1; 12 bases fit TRBD2. This CDR3 is built from 15 residues. Germline V gene lookup returns CDR1 SGHRS and CDR2 YFSETQ. V was clipped by 6 bases and J by 4 bases; unmatched bases: 5. CDR3 DNA sequence: TGCGCCAGCACCAGACTAGCGGGAGCTTACAATGAGCAGTTCTTC. It yields the protein CASTRLAGAYNEQFF.

The chain links TRBV6-6 to TRBJ1-1; no reliable D call. Per germline, CDR1 MNHNY and CDR2 SVGAGI (reference sequence). V lost 6 bases and J lost 0, with 14 bases in between. This CDR3 contains 15 residues. The CDR3: CASSPGGRVNTEAFF. The CDR3 DNA sequence: TGTGCCAGCAGCCCCGGAGGGAGGGTGAACACTGAAGCTTTCTTT.

The V call is TRBV7-2, the J call TRBJ2-7; D perhaps matches TRBD2 (5 bases). Trimming took 5 bases from V and 1 from J, leaving 18 bases between them. This CDR3 spans 16 amino acids. Germline V gives CDR1 SGHTA, CDR2 FQGNSA. The CDR3 DNA follows: TGTGCCAGCAGCAGAAATGCCGCGGGTTCTTCCTACGAGCAGTACTTC. Its translation is CASSRNAAGSSYEQYF.

The chain uses TRBV7-2 and TRBJ1-2; maybe TRBD1 (5 bases). This CDR3 comprises 15 residues. Germline CDR1 SGHTA, CDR2 FQGNSA. V was pared by 6 bases and J by 4 bases, with 18 bases between. CDR3 protein: CASSPGPGFSYGYTF. DNA of the CDR3: TGTGCCAGCAGTCCTGGCCCAGGGTTCAGCTATGGCTACACCTTC.